This T cell receptor beta chain comes out of a study of blood T cell repertoires in COVID-19. The repertoire was sequenced with immunoSEQ multiplex PCR; TCRdb's copy has only in-frame clones and lacks some. The sample shows some 170,000 clones, about 87% of them seen only once. This CDR3 is built from 16 residues. V dropped 5 bases and J dropped 1 base, with 15 bases sitting between them. Per germline, CDR1 MNHEY and CDR2 SVGEGT. This chain uses TRBV6-2 or TRBV6-3 with TRBJ2-1, with a possible D match to TRBD1 (6 bases). The sequence came from a woman in her seventies with COVID-19, enrolled during active disease. Sequences were obtained from peripheral blood. CDR3 protein: CASSTALGASYNEQFF. The CDR3 DNA sequence: TGTGCCAGCAGTACCGCTCTGGGGGCTTCCTACAATGAGCAGTTCTTC.